The next 30 T cell receptor beta chains were all read from a single sample in a study of T-cell reconstitution after alpha-beta-depleted transplantation in children. Molecular barcoding with unique molecular identifiers was used for the TCRbeta library. TCRdb re-analysed the PCR reads in MiXCR, keeping a single row per CDR3 protein. The table includes fewer than 1 million distinct CDR3 sequences, less than 20% detected once. The specimen was PBMCs, mostly from graft donor cells, collected 360 days after TCRalphabeta/CD19-depleted stem cell transplant. These receptors were taken from a male patient younger than 18 who had a stem cell transplant for acute lymphoblastic leukemia, so the T cells may come from the graft donor.

This clonotype occurred many times. The V gene is TRBV5-1, the J gene TRBJ2-5; 7 bases map to TRBD2. From germline, CDR1 is SGHRS and CDR2 YFSETQ. The length of the CDR3 is 14 residues. V trimming: 0 bases; J trimming: 3 bases; junction bases outside the gene matches: 2. For the CDR3, the DNA is TGCGCCAGCAGCTTGGCGCTAGCGGAAGAGACCCAGTACTTC. The encoded protein is CASSLALAEETQYF. Combining the CDR3 with reference TRBV5-1 and TRBJ2-5 gives the whole variable domain KAGVTQTPRYLIKTRGQQVTLSCSPISGHRSVSWYQQTPGQGLQFLFEYFSETQRNKGNFPGRFSGRQFSNSRSEMNVSTLELGDSALYLCASSLALAEETQYFGPGTRLLVL.

This chain connects TRBV6-1 to TRBJ2-2, with D tentatively TRBD1 or TRBD2 (5 bases each). Germline lookup yields CDR1 MNHNS and CDR2 SASEGT. The CDR3 totals 14 residues. With 6 bases removed from V and 4 bases from J, the gap between germline ends came to 12 bases. This CDR3 is CASSRGRTTGELFF. CDR3 nucleotide sequence: TGTGCCAGCAGCCGGGGACGGACCACCGGGGAGCTGTTTTTT.

In this sample, this clonotype turned up a few times. The J gene is TRBJ2-1, the V gene TRBV18, with a tentative D call TRBD2 (6 bases). Per germline, CDR1 KGHSH and CDR2 LQKENI. There are 16 residues in the CDR3. The ends were cut back, 3 bases at V and 1 base at J, with 13 bases in the middle. CDR3 protein: CASSPLLARSYNEQFF. For the CDR3, the DNA is TGTGCCAGCTCACCCCTTCTAGCGAGGTCCTACAATGAGCAGTTCTTC.

The chain recombines TRBV29-1 with TRBJ2-3; D tentatively reads TRBD1 or TRBD2 (5 bases each). The V end was cut by 6 bases, the J end by 1 base, with 14 bases between. The CDR3 is 14 amino acids. The germline gives CDR1 SQVTM, CDR2 ANQGSEA. As DNA, the CDR3 is TGCAGCGTCCGGGACCGAACCCGCACAGATACGCAGTATTTT. Translation gives CSVRDRTRTDTQYF.

The J gene is TRBJ2-5, the V gene TRBV15, with 8 bases identical to TRBD2. CDR1 LNHNV and CDR2 YYDKDF come from the germline V gene (reference sequence). With V trimmed by 0 bases and J by 2 bases, 17 bases remained unmatched. The CDR3 covers 20 residues. In DNA form, the CDR3 reads TGTGCCACCAGCAGAGATCCCACCCTATACAAGCGGGAGTCACAAGAGACCCAGTACTTC. This codes for CATSRDPTLYKRESQETQYF. The entire variable domain, with the rest obtained from reference TRBV15 and TRBJ2-5, is as follows: DAMVIQNPRYQVTQFGKPVTLSCSQTLNHNVMYWYQQKSSQAPKLLFHYYDKDFNNEADTPDNFQSRRPNTSFCFLDIRSPGLGDTAMYLCATSRDPTLYKRESQETQYFGPGTRLLVL.

This clonotype was seen more than once but under ten times. The V gene is TRBV25-1, the J gene TRBJ2-1, with D possibly matching TRBD1 (6 bases). The germline CDR1 and CDR2 sequences are MGHDK and SYGVNS. The V end was cut by 10 bases, the J end by 2 bases, with 15 bases between. The length of the CDR3 is 14 residues. CDR3 sequence (DNA): TGTGCCACCTCCCCTGGGGGCGCCTACAATGAGCAGTTCTTC. This encodes CATSPGGAYNEQFF.

This clonotype was detected once. The gene calls are TRBV4-1 and TRBJ1-4; maybe TRBD1 (5 bases). The V gene's germline CDR1 is MGHRA and CDR2 YSYEKL. The V gene lost 5 bases and the J gene lost 6 bases, with 19 bases spanning the gap. CDR3 length: 16 residues. Here the CDR3 DNA reads TGCGCCAGCAGCTCCTCGTACAGGCTTGCGTATGAAAAACTGTTTTTT. Its translation is CASSSSYRLAYEKLFF.

This chain links TRBV27 with TRBJ2-7; D is undetermined. There are 14 residues in the CDR3. V dropped 3 bases and J dropped 3 bases, with 12 bases sitting between them. Germline CDR1 and CDR2: MNHEY and SMNVEV (reference sequence). CDR3 sequence: CASSFGGPGYEQYF. In DNA form, the CDR3 reads TGTGCCAGCAGTTTCGGTGGACCCGGCTACGAGCAGTACTTC.

This clonotype was counted a few times. V and J are TRBV2 and TRBJ1-6; 8 nucleotides match TRBD1. Germline V gives CDR1 SNHLY, CDR2 FYNNEI. The CDR3 length is 18 residues. Germline trimming cut 4 bases from V and 7 bases from J; bases unmatched to any gene: 15. CDR3 coding DNA: TGTGCCAGCAGTGGGACAGGGATGAGGGGTTATACGAATTCACCCCTCCACTTT. Protein sequence: CASSGTGMRGYTNSPLHF.

The table lists this clonotype with many counts. The chain employs TRBV7-9 and TRBJ2-1; D remains unclear. The ends were cut back, 5 bases at V and 6 bases at J, with 14 bases in the middle. Germline V lookup: CDR1 SEHNR, CDR2 FQNEAQ (reference sequence). The CDR3 is made up of 14 amino acids. The CDR3 is CASSGPVGINEQFF. The CDR3 DNA reads TGTGCCAGCAGCGGGCCGGTCGGAATCAATGAGCAGTTCTTC.

This clonotype was recorded a few times. The J gene is TRBJ2-5, the V gene TRBV2; 9 positions match TRBD2. V dropped 4 bases and J dropped 2; count of bases not matched to a gene: 8. The CDR3 covers 16 residues. Germline CDR1 SNHLY, CDR2 FYNNEI. CDR3 sequence: CASSGWKLAGQETQYF. CDR3 coding DNA: TGTGCCAGCAGTGGTTGGAAACTAGCGGGTCAAGAGACCCAGTACTTC. Together with reference TRBV2 and TRBJ2-5, the CDR3 gives the full variable domain: EPEVTQTPSHQVTQMGQEVILRCVPISNHLYFYWYRQILGQKVEFLVSFYNNEISEKSEIFDDQFSVERPDGSNFTLKIRSTKLEDSAMYFCASSGWKLAGQETQYFGPGTRLLVL.

V gene TRBV6-4 combines with J gene TRBJ1-2; 7 bases map to TRBD1. The CDR3 totals 13 residues. The germline gives CDR1 MRHNA, CDR2 SNTAGT. V shed 6 bases and J 7 bases; nucleotides not matched to a gene: 8. CDR3 sequence: CASRANRGFGYTF. The CDR3 DNA follows: TGTGCCAGCAGGGCCAACAGGGGATTTGGCTACACCTTC.

V usage is TRBV27 and J usage is TRBJ2-7; perhaps TRBD1 as D (6 bases). The CDR3 consists of 14 residues. Germline-derived CDR1 and CDR2 are MNHEY and SMNVEV (reference sequence). Trimming took off 5 bases at V and 4 bases at J, with 15 bases between the two ends. The CDR3 DNA reads TGTGCCAGCAGTAAAAGAGGACAGCTTTACGAGCAGTACTTC. Translation: CASSKRGQLYEQYF.

The CDR3 DNA reads TGTGCCACCAGCAGGAAGAGACAGGGGGCAGGAACTAATGAAAAACTGTTTTTT. Translation: CATSRKRQGAGTNEKLFF. The V and J genes are TRBV15 and TRBJ1-4; 10 nucleotides align to TRBD1. Germline trimming cut 3 bases from V and 1 base from J; bases unmatched to any gene: 8. The CDR3 totals 18 residues. CDR1 and CDR2 from the germline V gene are LNHNV and YYDKDF (reference sequence).

This clonotype occurred a few times. The gene calls are TRBV24-1 and TRBJ2-7; the D is unclear. Per germline, CDR1 KGHDR and CDR2 SFDVKD. This CDR3 contains 13 residues. Trimming cost V 9 bases and J 3 bases, with 14 bases left between them. CDR3: CATSSSSFYEQYF. For the CDR3, the DNA is TGTGCCACCTCGTCGTCCTCCTTCTACGAGCAGTACTTC.

Only a few counts were recorded for this clonotype. The chain has TRBV12-3 or TRBV12-4 and TRBJ1-5, with TRBD1 matching 9 bases. J gave up 5 bases and V 6 bases, and 5 bases lay outside the gene matches. CDR3 size: 14 residues. The CDR3 loop reads CASRPGTGHQPQHF. The DNA for the CDR3 is TGTGCCAGCAGGCCCGGGACAGGGCATCAGCCCCAGCATTTT.

V and J are TRBV20-1 and TRBJ2-2, with 7 positions matching TRBD2. This CDR3 is 15 amino acids long. Germline V gene data show CDR1 as DFQATT and CDR2 as SNEGSKA (reference sequence). V gave up 1 base and J gave up 5 bases; unmatched junction bases: 7. DNA for the CDR3: TGCAGTGCTAGAGCTACGGGAGGAAGGACCGGGGAGCTGTTTTTT. It codes for CSARATGGRTGELFF.

J is TRBJ2-1 and V is TRBV9; no clear D gene. The CDR3 extends over 15 amino acids. From germline, CDR1 is SGDLS and CDR2 YYNGEE. The V end lost 2 bases, the J end lost 2 bases, and 11 bases lay between the germline ends. The CDR3 nucleotides are TGTGCCAGCAGCGTTGCAGCGCTCCCCTACAATGAGCAGTTCTTC. Its translation: CASSVAALPYNEQFF.

This chain joins TRBV5-1 and TRBJ1-4; 8 bases fit TRBD1. This CDR3 region has 14 residues. V lost 4 bases to trimming and J lost 8 bases; unmatched junction nucleotides: 7. Germline V gene data show CDR1 as SGHRS and CDR2 as YFSETQ. CDR3 sequence (DNA): TGCGCCAGCAGCGAGGACAGGGAGCTGGAAAAACTGTTTTTT. Its translation is CASSEDRELEKLFF. Full variable domain (rest looked up from reference TRBV5-1 and TRBJ1-4): KAGVTQTPRYLIKTRGQQVTLSCSPISGHRSVSWYQQTPGQGLQFLFEYFSETQRNKGNFPGRFSGRQFSNSRSEMNVSTLELGDSALYLCASSEDRELEKLFFGSGTQLSVL.

This chain uses TRBV7-8 with TRBJ2-7; perhaps TRBD2 as D (5 bases). Germline V gene lookup returns CDR1 SGHVS and CDR2 FQNEAQ. V lost 5 bases and J 3 bases, leaving 23 bases between the germline ends. There are 17 residues in the CDR3. As DNA, the CDR3 is TGTGCCAGCAGCCCGAGGGCCAGGACTCCAAAGCTCTACGAGCAGTACTTC. This encodes CASSPRARTPKLYEQYF. Using reference TRBV7-8 and TRBJ2-7 for the parts outside the CDR3, the full variable domain is GAGVSQSPRYKVAKRGQDVALRCDPISGHVSLFWYQQALGQGPEFLTYFQNEAQLDKSGLPSDRFFAERPEGSVSTLKIQRTQQEDSAVYLCASSPRARTPKLYEQYFGPGTRLTVT.

This clonotype was detected a few times. This chain connects TRBV20-1 to TRBJ1-1; D is ambiguous. CDR1 DFQATT and CDR2 SNEGSKA come from the germline V gene (reference sequence). The CDR3 contains 12 residues. V was trimmed by 1 base and J by 12 bases, leaving 15 bases between them. CDR3 in amino acids: CSARGNGRQTFF. CDR3 nucleotides: TGCAGTGCTAGAGGAAACGGACGCCAAACTTTCTTT.

The V call is TRBV5-1, the J call TRBJ1-1; no firm D call. CDR1 SGHRS and CDR2 YFSETQ come from the germline V gene. Trimming removed 3 bases from V and 0 bases from J, with 9 bases in between. The CDR3 spans 14 residues. Written as DNA, the CDR3 is TGCGCCAGCAGCTCGGGAAGCCTGAACACTGAAGCTTTCTTT. Translated, it gives CASSSGSLNTEAFF.

The table lists this clonotype with many counts. This sequence joins TRBV21-1 and TRBJ2-7; the tabulated D call, TRBD1, remains unverified against the DNA. TRBV21-1 is listed as a pseudogene. CDR3 length: 16 amino acids. The chain's CDR3 is CASSKDAGQGFDEQYF. CDR3 nucleotide sequence: TGTGCCAGCAGCAAAGATGCGGGACAGGGGTTTGACGAGCAGTACTTC.

The J gene is TRBJ1-5, the V gene TRBV15; no reliable D call. The germline gives CDR1 LNHNV, CDR2 YYDKDF (reference sequence). The CDR3 covers 14 residues. The ends were cut back, 5 bases at V and 6 bases at J, with 14 bases in the middle. The CDR3 nucleotides are TGTGCCACCAGCCCCACAAGGGCAAGTCAGCCCCAGCATTTT. This sequence encodes CATSPTRASQPQHF.

This rearrangement joins TRBV25-1 to TRBJ2-2; TRBD2 matches 7 bases. The germline gives CDR1 MGHDK, CDR2 SYGVNS. Trimming at V came to 3 bases and at J to 5 bases, leaving 6 bases not matched to a gene. The length of the CDR3 is 15 residues. The CDR3, as DNA: TGTGCCAGCAGTGATGGGGGAGGGTATACCGGGGAGCTGTTTTTT. Residues: CASSDGGGYTGELFF. The whole variable domain, remainder taken from reference TRBV25-1 and TRBJ2-2, is EADIYQTPRYLVIGTGKKITLECSQTMGHDKMYWYQQDPGMELHLIHYSYGVNSTEKGDLSSESTVSRIRTEHFPLTLESARPSHTSQYLCASSDGGGYTGELFFGEGSRLTVL.

There are a few counts of this clonotype. The rearrangement links TRBV20-1 to TRBJ2-5; TRBD2 aligns across 11 bases. Germline V gene data show CDR1 as DFQATT and CDR2 as SNEGSKA (reference sequence). This CDR3 has 15 amino acids. After removal of 3 bases from V and 14 bases from J, the junction contained 17 bases not matched to a gene. The CDR3, as DNA: TGCAGTGCTAGCTTCCCCGGGACTAGCGGAGCCGGGCTCTACTTC. As protein: CSASFPGTSGAGLYF.

This clonotype came up a few times. This chain uses TRBV3-1 with TRBJ2-1; D is unresolved. The CDR3 totals 17 residues. Germline V gene data show CDR1 as LGHDT and CDR2 as YNNKEL (reference sequence). V dropped 0 bases and J dropped 8 bases, with 20 bases sitting between them. In DNA form, the CDR3 reads TGTGCCAGCAGCCAAGATCCAGTGGGCTTTACGGTGGATGAGCAGTTCTTC. The encoded protein is CASSQDPVGFTVDEQFF.

As regards this clonotype: A much more abundant neighbour one base away suggests this may be a read error. The DNA of the CDR3 is TGTGCCAGCAGTTTTCCAGGGGGAAAACTGCTTTTT. This sequence encodes CASSFPGGKLLF. V usage is TRBV12-3 or TRBV12-4 and J usage is TRBJ1-4, with 7 bases aligning to TRBD1. There are 12 residues in the CDR3.

This clonotype was recorded at least ten times. This rearrangement joins TRBV12-3 or TRBV12-4 to TRBJ2-2; no firm D call. This CDR3 region has 15 residues. The germline V and J ends were trimmed by 2 bases and 6 bases, with 13 bases remaining between them. The CDR3 bases are TGTGCCAGCAGTTTAAGGCGACATAGCTCCGGGGAGCTGTTTTTT. Its protein product is CASSLRRHSSGELFF.

This clonotype was counted between two and nine times. The gene calls are TRBV5-1 and TRBJ2-1; D may be TRBD1 (6 bases). Trimming stripped 7 bases from V and 4 bases from J, with 12 bases between. CDR1 and CDR2 from the germline V gene are SGHRS and YFSETQ. There are 13 residues in the CDR3. CDR3 in DNA: TGCGCCAGCGCAGGGGTTGGGTACAATGAGCAGTTCTTC. This encodes CASAGVGYNEQFF.